These T cell receptor beta chains were read from a single sample in a study of CD8 T cells in ankylosing spondylitis. TCRdb redid the calling of the 5' RACE reads with MiXCR, one entry per CDR3 protein. The data show about 340,000 distinct CDR3 sequences, 20% to 25% seen once. The sample was blood, either unsorted or a sorted T cell fraction (not recorded which). The receptors were gathered from a male donor with ankylosing spondylitis or in good health (not recorded which). Both conserved end residues are part of each CDR3. The order of the fields is J gene, D gene, clone size, V gene, CDR3 protein, CDR3 DNA. A D gene is named only where the DNA matches it firmly. Clone size, where shown, is once, few, many, or a class for clones that have expanded.

TRBJ2-7 - - TRBV6-5 CASSYGQSTSYEQYF TGTGCCAGCAGTTACGGCCAGTCCACCTCCTACGAGCAGTACTTC
TRBJ2-1 - - TRBV7-9 CASSRDPFSYNEQFF TGTGCCAGCAGCCGTGACCCGTTCTCCTACAATGAGCAGTTCTTC
TRBJ2-6 TRBD1 few TRBV4-1 CASSEEGAPGANVLTF TGCGCCAGCAGCGAAGAGGGGGCCCCTGGGGCCAACGTCCTGACTTTC
TRBJ1-1 TRBD1 - TRBV7-3 CASYSRDRAIPEAFF TGTGCCAGCTACTCCCGGGACAGGGCGATCCCTGAAGCTTTCTTT
TRBJ1-2 TRBD1 few TRBV5-1 CASTETGGHGYTF TGCGCCAGCACCGAAACAGGGGGCCATGGCTACACCTTC
TRBJ2-6 TRBD1 - TRBV7-9 CASSQTGNSGANVLTF TGTGCCAGCAGCCAGACAGGGAACTCTGGGGCCAACGTCCTGACTTTC
TRBJ1-1 - many TRBV7-9 CASSVDVTEAFF TGTGCCAGCAGCGTTGATGTAACTGAAGCTTTCTTT
TRBJ2-5 - - TRBV20-1 CSAPTRGVEETQYF TGCAGTGCTCCTACGAGGGGGGTCGAGGAGACCCAGTACTTC
TRBJ2-1 - few TRBV14 CASSPTGARSYNEQFF TGTGCCAGCAGCCCTACCGGGGCCCGCTCCTACAATGAGCAGTTCTTC
TRBJ2-7 - - TRBV2 CASSRQTTYEQYF TGTGCCAGCAGCAGACAGACCACCTACGAGCAGTACTTC
TRBJ2-3 - - TRBV4-1 CASSQDVTGDTQYF TGCGCCAGCAGCCAAGATGTAACAGGTGATACGCAGTATTTT
TRBJ2-5 TRBD1 few TRBV12-3/TRBV12-4 CASRGTGMETQYF TGTGCCAGCAGGGGGACAGGGATGGAGACCCAGTACTTC
TRBJ2-5 - - TRBV14 CASSQGSETQYF TGTGCCAGCAGCCAAGGGTCAGAGACCCAGTACTTC
TRBJ2-2 TRBD2 - TRBV12-3/TRBV12-4 CASSPSAGGGTGELFF TGTGCCAGCAGTCCCTCTGCGGGGGGCGGGACCGGGGAGCTGTTTTTT
TRBJ1-2 TRBD1 - TRBV12-3/TRBV12-4 CASSSTGGVGYGYTF TGTGCCAGCAGTTCGACAGGGGGCGTAGGCTATGGCTACACCTTC
TRBJ1-1 TRBD1 few TRBV12-5 CASAPDRENTEAFF TGTGCTAGTGCCCCGGACAGGGAGAACACTGAAGCTTTCTTT
TRBJ2-7 - - TRBV7-9 CASSLVSGQGFIDEQYF TGTGCCAGCAGCTTAGTCAGTGGGCAGGGTTTTATCGACGAGCAGTACTTC
TRBJ2-2 - few TRBV27 CASSPDWVGELFF TGTGCCAGCAGTCCCGATTGGGTCGGGGAGCTGTTTTTT
TRBJ2-7 - few TRBV28 CASSLAHEQYF TGTGCCAGCAGTTTAGCCCACGAGCAGTACTTC
TRBJ2-3 - few TRBV11-2 CASSLDPYDPFTDTQYF TGTGCCAGCAGCTTAGACCCTTACGACCCCTTCACAGATACGCAGTATTTT
TRBJ2-1 TRBD2 few TRBV4-1 CASSQVGPSGEDNEQFF TGCGCCAGCAGCCAAGTCGGACCTAGCGGGGAGGACAATGAGCAGTTCTTC
TRBJ1-5 - - TRBV6-1 CASSEAGMGGQPQHF TGTGCCAGCAGTGAAGCGGGAATGGGGGGTCAGCCCCAGCATTTT
TRBJ1-1 - few TRBV2 CASSAPSAANTEAFF TGTGCCAGCAGTGCACCCTCGGCAGCCAACACTGAAGCTTTCTTT
TRBJ2-1 - - TRBV29-1 CSVELAYFNEQFF TGCAGCGTTGAACTAGCGTACTTCAATGAGCAGTTCTTC
TRBJ2-7 - - TRBV7-9 CASSPRPGPNSYEQYF TGTGCCAGCAGCCCCCGACCCGGGCCCAACTCCTACGAGCAGTACTTC
TRBJ2-7 - many TRBV12-3/TRBV12-4 CASSQGTTYEQYF TGTGCCAGCAGTCAGGGAACGACCTACGAGCAGTACTTC
TRBJ2-7 - few TRBV28 CASKIGGDTYEQYF TGTGCCAGCAAAATAGGGGGGGATACCTACGAGCAGTACTTC
TRBJ2-1 - - TRBV4-1 CASSQDWGYNEQFF TGCGCCAGCAGCCAAGATTGGGGGTACAATGAGCAGTTCTTC
TRBJ2-1 TRBD1 few TRBV14 CASRRTGGFLEQFF TGTGCCAGCCGGAGGACAGGGGGCTTTCTGGAGCAGTTCTTC
TRBJ2-7 - few TRBV20-1 CSARGGIERSYEQYF TGCAGTGCTAGAGGCGGGATCGAAAGGTCCTACGAGCAGTACTTC
TRBJ2-4 - - TRBV9 CASSAKPGHRENIQYF TGTGCCAGCAGCGCAAAGCCGGGGCACAGGGAAAACATTCAGTACTTC
TRBJ2-2 - few TRBV5-6 CASSASGHRTGELFF TGTGCCAGCAGCGCATCGGGACACCGCACCGGGGAGCTGTTTTTT
TRBJ2-7 - - TRBV15 CATSRDQGGSYEQYF TGTGCCACCAGCAGAGATCAGGGGGGCTCCTACGAGCAGTACTTC
TRBJ2-7 - - TRBV9 CASSVGERLPYEQYF TGTGCCAGCAGCGTAGGAGAGCGCCTACCCTACGAGCAGTACTTC
TRBJ2-2 - - TRBV7-9 CASSLAHRARELFF TGTGCCAGCAGCTTAGCCCACAGGGCTCGGGAGCTGTTTTTT
TRBJ2-2 - - TRBV7-7 CASSLGQTNGRELFF TGTGCTAGCAGCTTAGGACAGACGAACGGGAGGGAGCTGTTTTTT
TRBJ2-5 - - TRBV14 CASSQWGQRGTQYF TGTGCCAGCAGCCAATGGGGACAGCGGGGGACCCAGTACTTC
TRBJ2-1 TRBD2 once TRBV30 CAWSGGGDEQFF TGTGCCTGGAGTGGCGGGGGGGATGAGCAGTTCTTC
TRBJ2-1 TRBD2 few TRBV28 CASSPHRVGGRNEQFF TGTGCCAGCAGTCCCCATCGGGTCGGGGGGAGGAATGAGCAGTTCTTC
TRBJ2-1 - - TRBV7-8 CASRLEWGHPILNNEQFF TGTGCCAGCAGACTAGAGTGGGGTCACCCAATCTTGAACAATGAGCAGTTCTTC